This is a list of T cell receptor beta chains from one sample in a study of T cell changes during pregnancy in multiple sclerosis. The assay was immunoSEQ multiplex PCR, and TCRdb's table has in-frame clones only and misses some. The repertoire consists of approximately 88,000 clones, with about 94% occurring once and the leading ten covering about 0.84%. This sample comprised peripheral blood, obtained in the third trimester of pregnancy. These receptors all come from a female donor with multiple sclerosis, enrolled in a pregnancy study. CDR3s include the opening cysteine and the closing phenylalanine or tryptophan. The D gene is left open where the match is weak.

TRBD1 TRBV20-1 CSVRDSNEQFF
NA TRBV4-2 CASSGLGTTNEKLFF
TRBD2 TRBV5-1 CASSHRTSGPTGGTGELFF
NA TRBV5-1 CASSHRASYEQYF
TRBD2 TRBV7-9 CASSLLAVEQFF
NA TRBV5-6 CASSEPSSESNTGELFF
TRBD1 TRBV30 CAWSGQGYEQYF
NA TRBV7-6 CASSSYGTAQFF
NA TRBV14 CASSQDPNQPQHF
NA TRBV14 CASSQRDTYTGELFF
TRBD1 TRBV4-2 CASSQEGGTGGSEQFF
NA TRBV30 CAWRIGQSSYNEQFF
TRBD1 TRBV2 CASWTGQGKDGYTF
NA TRBV7-8 CASSLTADTQYF
NA TRBV5-1 CASSRGGWNTEAFF
NA TRBV7-9 CASSSIDNLPTEAFF
TRBD1 TRBV28 CASSSRGRPRTEAFF
NA TRBV10-2 CASRGGDINANYGYTF
NA TRBV7-7 CASSSSGGIETQYF
TRBD2 TRBV4-2 CASSIGTSGRASDTQYF
TRBD2 TRBV7-9 CASSSTSGSVCEQYF
NA TRBV11-1 CASSLALRGSSYNEQFF
TRBD1 TRBV27 CASSPQGTYGYTF
NA TRBV6-1 CASSDPGMDTEAFF
NA TRBV5-6 CASSLGPDRSSTDTQYF
NA TRBV29-1 CSVEGQRYEQYF
NA TRBV20-1 CSADSTGEQYF
NA TRBV27 CASSLNQFQPQHF
NA TRBV19 CASSLIGLSNQPQHF
NA TRBV13 CASSFPRTDTQYF
TRBD1 TRBV5-4 CASSLVRGQETQYF
NA TRBV5-1 CASSPGGHTAYEQYF
NA TRBV7-9 CAWISSLAKTYNEQFF
NA TRBV2 CASSSRVEQFF
NA TRBV27 CASTSWGQGDYNQPQHF
NA TRBV28 CASATSLYEQYF
TRBD1 TRBV19 CASSRRQGADYGYTF
NA TRBV27 CASSLYGGAGGTDTQYF
NA TRBV27 CATSPTSSPTDTQYF
TRBD2 TRBV5-1 CASSPEGLAGGPSWETQYF
NA TRBV19 CASRADYQETQYF
NA TRBV18 CASLTTDTQYF
TRBD2 TRBV5-6 CASSPGLALADTQYF
NA TRBV5-1 CASSQYGRGTEAFF
TRBD2 TRBV6-5 CASSYSLATFVKTQYF
TRBD1 TRBV27 CASSRLQGSNEQFF
NA TRBV4-1 CASSRLWGGPDGYTF
NA TRBV11-2 CASSLDLIYGRREMNTEAFF